The 31 T cell receptor beta chains below all came from one sample that was sequenced in a study of CD8+CD57+ T cells in acquired aplastic anemia. Genomic DNA templated the TCR beta VDJ and CDR3 profiling. From the reads, TCRdb called clonotypes with MiXCR, one entry per CDR3 protein. Of about 210,000 distinct CDR3 sequences in the sample, 61% were seen once. Sequencing used sorted CD4+, CD8+, or CD8+CD57+ T cells (not recorded which) from PBMCs. The source of these receptors is a human donor in good health.

This sequence joins TRBV19 and TRBJ1-1, with D possibly being TRBD1 (5 bases). This CDR3 has 15 residues. V shed 8 bases and J shed 9 bases, with 25 bases lying between them. The germline V gene has CDR1 LNHDA and CDR2 SQIVND (reference sequence). The CDR3 sequence is CASEVRPGRGAKAFF. Here the CDR3 DNA reads TGTGCCAGTGAGGTCCGACCGGGGAGGGGCGCTAAAGCTTTCTTT.

The rearrangement uses TRBV7-2 and TRBJ2-3, with a possible D match to TRBD1 (5 bases). Trimming took 4 bases from V and 1 from J, leaving 15 bases between them. From germline, CDR1 is SGHTA and CDR2 FQGNSA. The CDR3 extends over 16 amino acids. The CDR3 sequence is CASSSGRWGGTDTQYF. DNA of the CDR3: TGTGCCAGCAGCTCCGGGCGATGGGGCGGCACAGATACGCAGTATTTT. Complete variable domain (other parts from reference TRBV7-2 and TRBJ2-3): GAGVSQSPSNKVTEKGKDVELRCDPISGHTALYWYRQSLGQGLEFLIYFQGNSAPDKSGLPSDRFSAERTGGSVSTLTIQRTQQEDSAVYLCASSSGRWGGTDTQYFGPGTRLTVL.

As to this clonotype: This may be a read error, as it is one base from a much larger clone. The chain employs TRBV24-1 and TRBJ2-4; 11 nucleotides agree with TRBD1. The CDR3 length is 14 residues. V trimming: 5 bases; J trimming: 12 bases; junction bases outside the gene matches: 8. In germline, CDR1 is KGHDR, CDR2 SFDVKD. In nucleotides, the CDR3 is TGTGCCACCAGTGGGGACAGGGGGGGAGGCACTCAGTACTTC. Amino acids: CATSGDRGGGTQYF.

V gene TRBV10-2 combines with J gene TRBJ2-3; TRBD2 matches 7 bases. The CDR3 sequence is 16 residues long. Germline values: CDR1 WSHSY, CDR2 SAAADI. V shed 0 bases and J 4 bases; nucleotides not matched to a gene: 7. The CDR3 spells CASSESEGGPPDTQYF. In DNA form, the CDR3 reads TGCGCCAGCAGTGAGTCCGAGGGAGGGCCGCCAGATACGCAGTATTTT.

In its sample, this clonotype was seen a few times. The rearrangement links TRBV29-1 to TRBJ1-1, with TRBD1 matching 8 bases. Germline assignment: CDR1 SQVTM and CDR2 ANQGSEA. This CDR3 region has 12 residues. V gave up 6 bases and J gave up 4 bases; unmatched junction bases: 4. CDR3 loop: CSVTTGVTEAFF. The CDR3 DNA reads as TGCAGCGTGACGACAGGGGTCACTGAAGCTTTCTTT.

This chain links TRBV15 with TRBJ2-3, with D perhaps matching TRBD1 (7 bases). The CDR3 totals 15 residues. Germline assignment: CDR1 LNHNV and CDR2 YYDKDF (reference sequence). The V end lost 0 bases, the J end lost 6 bases, and 13 bases lay between the germline ends. CDR3 in amino acids: CATSRDRGTADTQYF. CDR3 nucleotide sequence: TGTGCCACCAGCAGAGATCGGGGGACAGCCGATACGCAGTATTTT.

The sample holds many counts of this clonotype. The chain has TRBV4-2 and TRBJ2-3; tentative D call: TRBD2 (6 bases). Trimming shortened V by 0 bases and J by 6 bases, and 22 bases separated the two germline ends. This CDR3 spans 18 amino acids. CDR1 LGHNA and CDR2 YNFKEQ come from the germline V gene. The CDR3 sequence: CASSQDPPQARERDTQYF. In DNA, the CDR3 is TGTGCCAGCAGCCAAGACCCCCCCCAGGCCCGGGAGAGGGATACGCAGTATTTT.

This clonotype was seen many times. The CDR3 here is CASSSTGGYSNTGELFF. In nucleotides, the CDR3 is TGTGCCAGCAGCTCCACAGGGGGCTATTCGAACACCGGGGAGCTGTTTTTT. The genes are TRBV7-6 and TRBJ2-2; 9 bases fit TRBD1. The CDR3 has 17 amino acids. With V trimmed by 4 bases and J by 0 bases, 6 bases remained unmatched. Per germline, CDR1 SGHVS and CDR2 FNYEAQ.

This clonotype was counted ten times or more. The V and J genes are TRBV12-3 or TRBV12-4 and TRBJ2-7; 10 bases are a match to TRBD1. Trimming took 5 bases from V and 6 from J; bases not matched to a gene: 10. The CDR3 has 15 amino acids. CDR3 loop: CASSSPGTGVGEQYF. The CDR3 DNA follows: TGTGCCAGCAGTAGTCCCGGGACAGGGGTCGGCGAGCAGTACTTC.

The CDR3 reads CASSLAGGSHYEQYF. CDR3 nucleotide sequence: TGTGCCAGCAGCTTGGCGGGAGGTTCTCACTACGAGCAGTACTTC. The chain uses TRBV7-3 and TRBJ2-7; 8 bases map to TRBD2. The CDR3 is 15 residues long. Germline CDR1 is SGHTA and CDR2 is FQGTGA. V was pared by 3 bases and J by 3 bases, with 7 bases of the junction left unmatched.

This clonotype was detected ten times or more. The chain links TRBV7-9 to TRBJ2-3, with TRBD2 matching over 11 bases. The CDR3 has 15 residues. The V segment lost 5 bases and the J segment 3 bases; nucleotides outside the gene matches: 4. Germline values: CDR1 SEHNR, CDR2 FQNEAQ (reference sequence). Here the CDR3 DNA reads TGTGCCAGCAGCGACCCTAGCGGGGGGACAGATACGCAGTATTTT. Translation: CASSDPSGGTDTQYF.

The chain joins TRBV7-9 to TRBJ1-2; D ambiguous. CDR1 SEHNR and CDR2 FQNEAQ come from the germline V gene (reference sequence). The ends were cut back, 5 bases at V and 6 bases at J, with 10 bases in the middle. The CDR3 sequence is 12 residues long. Here the CDR3 reads CASSTGENGYTF. CDR3 bases: TGTGCCAGCAGCACTGGGGAAAATGGCTACACCTTC.

This chain joins TRBV5-1 and TRBJ2-7, with 13 bases matching TRBD2. V lost 1 base and J lost 4; bases outside the gene matches: 11. The germline V gene has CDR1 SGHRS and CDR2 YFSETQ. This CDR3 comprises 18 residues. Here the CDR3 DNA reads TGCGCCAGCAGCTTGAGGACTAGCGGGAGTGGGGAGTTGTACGAGCAGTACTTC. Its translation is CASSLRTSGSGELYEQYF. Looking up the rest from reference TRBV5-1 and TRBJ2-7 gives the full variable domain: KAGVTQTPRYLIKTRGQQVTLSCSPISGHRSVSWYQQTPGQGLQFLFEYFSETQRNKGNFPGRFSGRQFSNSRSEMNVSTLELGDSALYLCASSLRTSGSGELYEQYFGPGTRLTVT.

This chain connects TRBV20-1 to TRBJ2-3, with TRBD2 matching 9 bases. The CDR3 runs to 14 residues. CDR1 and CDR2 from the germline V gene are DFQATT and SNEGSKA (reference sequence). The V segment lost 0 bases and the J segment 6 bases; nucleotides outside the gene matches: 4. The CDR3 loop reads CSAREASGTDTQYF. The CDR3 nucleotides read TGCAGTGCTAGAGAGGCTAGCGGGACGGATACGCAGTATTTT.

On this clonotype: A much larger clone lies a single base off, so this may be a read error. The chain uses TRBV27 and TRBJ2-7; TRBD2 agrees at 7 bases. Trimming cost V 5 bases and J 4 bases; bases outside gene matches: 5. CDR3 length equals 13 residues. CDR1 MNHEY and CDR2 SMNVEV come from the germline V gene (reference sequence). The CDR3 sequence: CASSVTSRYEQYF. The CDR3 coding sequence is TGTGCCAGCAGTGTGACTAGCCGGTACGAGCAGTACTTC.

Comments on this clonotype: The germline gene is not matched at one end of the junction; a read error may be the cause. The gene calls are TRBV9 and TRBJ2-2, with TRBD2 matching over 9 bases. This CDR3 is 15 amino acids long. Germline CDR1 and CDR2: SGDLS and YYNGEE. CDR3: CASSSTSGNTGELFF. The CDR3 DNA reads TGCGCCAGCAGCTCGACTAGCGGGAACACCGGGGAGCTGTTTTTT. The whole variable domain, filled in from reference TRBV9 and TRBJ2-2, reads DSGVTQTPKHLITATGQRVTLRCSPRSGDLSVYWYQQSLDQGLQFLIQYYNGEERAKGNILERFSAQQFPDLHSELNLSSLELGDSALYFCASSSTSGNTGELFFGEGSRLTVL.

This clonotype occurred many times. The chain couples TRBV2 to TRBJ2-7, with D perhaps being TRBD1 or TRBD2 (6 bases each). Germline CDR1 SNHLY, CDR2 FYNNEI. V gave up 10 bases and J gave up 2 bases, with 12 bases separating them. The CDR3 is made up of 12 amino acids. As DNA, the CDR3 is TGTGCCACCAAGAGGGGGGCCTACGAGCAGTACTTC. Amino acid sequence: CATKRGAYEQYF.

This clonotype occurred many times. The chain employs TRBV7-9 and TRBJ2-3, with D possibly being TRBD2 (5 bases). This CDR3 is 15 amino acids long. Germline V CDR1 and CDR2: SEHNR, FQNEAQ (reference sequence). V was clipped by 5 bases and J by 2 bases, with 14 bases between them. The CDR3 sequence: CASSLTFSATDTQYF. The CDR3 DNA is TGTGCCAGCAGCCTTACTTTTAGCGCCACAGATACGCAGTATTTT.

This chain uses TRBV4-2 with TRBJ1-2, with D uncertain. V was pared by 0 bases and J by 8 bases, with 16 bases between. The CDR3 is 15 amino acids. Germline V gives CDR1 LGHNA, CDR2 YNFKEQ. The CDR3 spells CASSQDRASGRGYTF. The DNA of the CDR3 is TGTGCCAGCAGCCAAGACCGGGCGTCCGGACGGGGCTACACCTTC.

The chain couples TRBV7-2 to TRBJ2-7; maybe TRBD1 (6 bases). With 2 bases removed from V and 6 bases from J, the gap between germline ends came to 8 bases. Germline lookup yields CDR1 SGHTA and CDR2 FQGNSA. The CDR3 runs to 12 residues. The CDR3 spells CASSLQGIEQYF. Written as DNA, the CDR3 is TGTGCCAGCAGCTTACAGGGGATCGAGCAGTACTTC.

The gene calls are TRBV15 and TRBJ2-7, with unresolved D. V dropped 1 base and J dropped 2 bases, with 9 bases sitting between them. Germline CDR1 and CDR2: LNHNV and YYDKDF (reference sequence). There are 14 residues in the CDR3. The CDR3 sequence is CATSRGARAYEQYF. The CDR3 coding sequence is TGTGCCACCAGCAGAGGGGCTCGTGCCTACGAGCAGTACTTC.

This clonotype was recorded at least ten times. The chain recombines TRBV4-2 with TRBJ2-3; no clear D. Looked up from germline, CDR1 is LGHNA and CDR2 is YNFKEQ. The CDR3 runs 16 residues. V lost 2 bases and J lost 0, with 12 bases in between. The CDR3 loop is CASSQTLAESTDTQYF. The CDR3, as DNA: TGTGCCAGCAGCCAAACGTTAGCAGAAAGCACAGATACGCAGTATTTT.

This chain uses TRBV13 with TRBJ1-6; D may be TRBD1 (5 bases). Per germline, CDR1 PRHDT and CDR2 FYEKMQ (reference sequence). Deletions cut 8 bases from V and 4 bases from J, with 15 bases between. The CDR3 has 15 residues. CDR3 coding DNA: TGTGCCAGCGGCCCGAACGGGGGGTATAATTCACCCCTCCACTTT. As protein: CASGPNGGYNSPLHF.

The chain has TRBV7-2 and TRBJ2-7, with D possibly being TRBD1 or TRBD2 (6 bases each). The CDR3 is made up of 17 amino acids. CDR1 is SGHTA and CDR2 is FQGNSA in the germline V gene. The V end was cut by 5 bases, the J end by 4 bases, with 24 bases between. CDR3 in amino acids: CASSISPWGVQGYEQYF. CDR3 coding DNA: TGTGCCAGCAGCATCAGTCCATGGGGGGTGCAGGGGTACGAGCAGTACTTC.

This CDR3 reads CASSGTGGAGYTF. DNA for the CDR3: TGTGCCAGCAGCGGCACAGGGGGCGCTGGCTACACCTTC. The chain uses TRBV9 and TRBJ1-2; 9 nucleotides align to TRBD1. This CDR3 region has 13 residues. V was pared by 3 bases and J by 7 bases, with 4 bases of the junction left unmatched. CDR1 is SGDLS and CDR2 is YYNGEE in the germline V gene.

The chain links TRBV20-1 to TRBJ2-5, with TRBD1 identical over 7 bases. CDR1 is DFQATT and CDR2 is SNEGSKA in the germline V gene (reference sequence). CDR3 length equals 14 residues. The V and J ends lost 2 bases and 2 bases, in that order; junction bases with no gene match: 5. This CDR3 is CSARTAGGQETQYF. CDR3 nucleotides: TGCAGTGCTAGAACGGCAGGGGGTCAAGAGACCCAGTACTTC.

V usage is TRBV25-1 and J usage is TRBJ1-5; perhaps TRBD1 as D (5 bases). V lost 3 bases, J lost 0 bases, and 24 bases lay in between. Germline CDR1 is MGHDK and CDR2 is SYGVNS. The CDR3 runs to 20 residues. The CDR3 bases are TGTGCCAGCAGTGATGGAACCGGGACGGAGACAAGCTATAGCAATCAGCCCCAGCATTTT. The encoded protein is CASSDGTGTETSYSNQPQHF.

The chain employs TRBV15 and TRBJ1-1, with D unclear. This CDR3 comprises 16 residues. Trimming left V 4 bases short and J 3 bases short, with 18 bases between. CDR1 and CDR2 from the germline V gene are LNHNV and YYDKDF (reference sequence). The CDR3 DNA sequence: TGTGCCACCAGCATCATCGCCAGCAGCCAGGACACTGAAGCTTTCTTT. Translated, it gives CATSIIASSQDTEAFF.

This sequence joins TRBV7-8 and TRBJ2-3; 14 positions agree with TRBD2. After removal of 4 bases from V and 4 bases from J, the junction contained 22 bases not matched to a gene. The CDR3 sequence is 22 residues long. The germline CDR1 and CDR2 sequences are SGHVS and FQNEAQ. CDR3 loop: CASSSPSLGTSGSLTEADTQYF. The DNA of the CDR3 is TGTGCCAGCAGCTCCCCCAGCCTCGGGACTAGCGGGAGCCTAACTGAGGCAGATACGCAGTATTTT.

A few counts support this clonotype. The chain carries TRBV2 and TRBJ2-5, with TRBD1 matching 10 bases. The V and J ends lost 6 bases and 3 bases, in that order; junction bases with no gene match: 7. The germline V gene has CDR1 SNHLY and CDR2 FYNNEI. This CDR3 comprises 15 residues. The CDR3 reads CASSDLGQGEETQYF. The CDR3 bases are TGTGCCAGCAGCGACCTCGGACAGGGGGAAGAGACCCAGTACTTC.

V usage is TRBV20-1 and J usage is TRBJ1-1, with 8 nucleotides matching TRBD1. Germline-derived CDR1 and CDR2 are DFQATT and SNEGSKA (reference sequence). The CDR3 consists of 14 residues. J gave up 3 bases and V 0 bases, and 3 bases lay outside the gene matches. This CDR3 reads CSARDHRGDTEAFF. The DNA for the CDR3 is TGCAGTGCTAGAGATCACAGGGGGGACACTGAAGCTTTCTTT.